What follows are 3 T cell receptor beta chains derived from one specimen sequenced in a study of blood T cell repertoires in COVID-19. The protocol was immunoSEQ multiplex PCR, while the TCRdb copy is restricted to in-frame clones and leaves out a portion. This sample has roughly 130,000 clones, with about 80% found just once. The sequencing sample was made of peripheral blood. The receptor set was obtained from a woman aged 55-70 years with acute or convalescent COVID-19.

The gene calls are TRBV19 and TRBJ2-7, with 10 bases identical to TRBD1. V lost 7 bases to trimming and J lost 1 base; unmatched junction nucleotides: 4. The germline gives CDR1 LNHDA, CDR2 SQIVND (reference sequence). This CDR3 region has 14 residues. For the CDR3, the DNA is TGTGCCAGTACCAGGACAGGGGGGTCCTACGAGCAGTACTTC. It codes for CASTRTGGSYEQYF. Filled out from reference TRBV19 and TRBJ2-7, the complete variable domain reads DGGITQSPKYLFRKEGQNVTLSCEQNLNHDAMYWYRQDPGQGLRLIYYSQIVNDFQKGDIAEGYSVSREKKESFPLTVTSAQKNPTAFYLCASTRTGGSYEQYFGPGTRLTVT.

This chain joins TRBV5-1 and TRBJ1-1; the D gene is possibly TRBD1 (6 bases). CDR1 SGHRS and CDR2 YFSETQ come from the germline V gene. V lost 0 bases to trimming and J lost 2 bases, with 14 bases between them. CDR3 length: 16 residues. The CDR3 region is CASSLGGGSPNTEAFF. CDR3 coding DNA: TGCGCCAGCAGCTTGGGTGGGGGCAGCCCAAACACTGAAGCTTTCTTT.

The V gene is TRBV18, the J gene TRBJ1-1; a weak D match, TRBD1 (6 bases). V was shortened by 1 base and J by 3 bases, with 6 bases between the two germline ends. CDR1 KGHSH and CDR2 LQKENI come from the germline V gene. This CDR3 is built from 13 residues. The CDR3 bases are TGTGCCAGCTCACCACAGGGGGACACTGAAGCTTTCTTT. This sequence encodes CASSPQGDTEAFF.